This T cell receptor (beta chain) was identified during a study of control samples from healthy donors and cancer patients. V was pared by 2 bases and J by 6 bases, with 8 bases between. Germline loops: CDR1 SGHRS, CDR2 YFSETQ. The CDR3 loop spans 12 amino acids. Repertoires were generated with immunoSEQ multiplex PCR, while TCRdb's copy carries only in-frame clones and drops some. The sample has under 150,000 clones, 88% seen once. Input material: blood. The source is a man between 40 and 49 years old in good health. The chain recombines TRBV5-1 with TRBJ1-2, with D maybe TRBD1 (6 bases). The CDR3 nucleotides are TGCGCCAGCAGCTTTACAGGGAATGGCTACACCTTC. This sequence encodes CASSFTGNGYTF.